What follows are 22 T cell receptor beta chains derived from one specimen sequenced in a study of blood T cell repertoires in COVID-19. The protocol was immunoSEQ multiplex PCR, while the TCRdb copy is restricted to in-frame clones and leaves out a portion. Among about 210,000 clones listed, over 70% were seen once. Sample: peripheral blood. Receptors were obtained from a man between 45 and 60 years old with active or convalescent COVID-19.

This sequence joins TRBV23-1 and TRBJ1-6; tentative D call: TRBD1 (5 bases). TRBV23-1 is designated an ORF whose function remains uncertain. Trimming took off 6 bases at V and 7 bases at J, with 13 bases between the two ends. The CDR3 has 14 amino acids. CDR3 DNA: TGCGCCAGCAGGACAGTTCTCTCGAATTCACCCCTCCACTTT. Translated, it gives CASRTVLSNSPLHF.

The gene calls are TRBV27 and TRBJ2-1; perhaps TRBD1 as D (6 bases). The CDR3 is 16 residues long. V gave up 6 bases and J gave up 6 bases, with 21 bases separating them. Germline V gene data show CDR1 as MNHEY and CDR2 as SMNVEV (reference sequence). CDR3 in DNA: TGTGCCAGCAGACCGAGATTGCAGGGGAGTGGCAATGAGCAGTTCTTC. It is translated as CASRPRLQGSGNEQFF.

CDR3: CASSPQVSDYGYTF. Written as DNA, the CDR3 is TGTGCCAGCAGCCCCCAAGTCTCGGACTATGGCTACACCTTC. The J gene is TRBJ1-2, the V gene TRBV9; D gene uncertain. CDR1 is SGDLS and CDR2 is YYNGEE in the germline V gene. V shed 4 bases and J shed 3 bases, with 13 bases lying between them. CDR3 size: 14 residues.

This clone has a single count. This rearrangement joins TRBV13 to TRBJ2-3; D is ambiguous. Germline V gene sequence: CDR1 PRHDT, CDR2 FYEKMQ (reference sequence). This CDR3 region has 13 residues. The V gene lost 6 bases and the J gene lost 1 base, with 8 bases spanning the gap. CDR3 nucleotide sequence: TGTGCCAGCAGTAAACACGGCACAGATACGCAGTATTTT. Translating it yields CASSKHGTDTQYF.

The chain is built from TRBV27 and TRBJ2-5; 7 nucleotides match TRBD1. Germline trimming cut 5 bases from V and 4 bases from J; bases unmatched to any gene: 13. The CDR3 runs to 16 residues. CDR1 is MNHEY and CDR2 is SMNVEV in the germline V gene (reference sequence). The CDR3: CASSPSDRVGSETQYF. CDR3 bases: TGTGCCAGCAGTCCAAGTGACAGGGTCGGGTCAGAGACCCAGTACTTC.

The gene calls are TRBV9 and TRBJ1-6; TRBD1 matches 8 bases. The CDR3 sequence is 15 residues long. Trimming at V came to 4 bases and at J to 10 bases, leaving 10 bases not matched to a gene. CDR1 SGDLS and CDR2 YYNGEE come from the germline V gene. The DNA for the CDR3 is TGTGCCAGCAGCTCGAGACAGGGGTGGAACTCACCCCTCCACTTT. This gives the protein CASSSRQGWNSPLHF.

This chain uses TRBV5-4 with TRBJ2-3; 9 positions agree with TRBD1. V lost 3 bases to trimming and J lost 3 bases; unmatched junction nucleotides: 2. In germline, CDR1 is SGHNT, CDR2 YYREEE (reference sequence). This CDR3 is built from 14 residues. CDR3 protein: CASSWGQGTDTQYF. As DNA, the CDR3 is TGTGCCAGCAGCTGGGGACAGGGAACAGATACGCAGTATTTT.

This chain links TRBV9 with TRBJ2-7; possibly TRBD2 for D (5 bases). The CDR3 is made up of 15 amino acids. The V gene lost 0 bases and the J gene lost 0 bases, with 10 bases spanning the gap. The germline gives CDR1 SGDLS, CDR2 YYNGEE. CDR3 amino acids: CASSVADSSSYEQYF. CDR3 DNA: TGTGCCAGCAGCGTAGCGGACTCGAGCTCCTACGAGCAGTACTTC.

V is TRBV4-1 and J is TRBJ1-1; no clear D. This CDR3 contains 17 residues. Germline V CDR1 and CDR2: MGHRA, YSYEKL. V was trimmed by 3 bases and J by 4 bases, leaving 21 bases between them. DNA of the CDR3: TGCGCCAGCAGCCACCTCATAGGCCCAGAGCGGGGCACTGAAGCTTTCTTT. The encoded protein is CASSHLIGPERGTEAFF.

This sequence joins TRBV6-5 and TRBJ1-1, with D unclear. This CDR3 region has 12 residues. Trimming shortened V by 4 bases and J by 3 bases, and 6 bases separated the two germline ends. CDR1 MNHEY and CDR2 SVGAGI come from the germline V gene. CDR3 in amino acids: CASSWSDTEAFF. CDR3 sequence (DNA): TGTGCCAGCAGTTGGAGTGACACTGAAGCTTTCTTT.

The chain is built from TRBV28 and TRBJ1-3; 9 nucleotides match TRBD1. The CDR3 runs to 17 residues. CDR1 and CDR2 (germline): MDHEN, SYDVKM. Losses at the gene ends were 2 bases for V and 0 bases for J; bases not matched to a gene: 5. The CDR3 nucleotides are TGTGCCAGCAGTTTAGGTGGGACAGGGAGCTCTGGAAACACCATATATTTT. Protein: CASSLGGTGSSGNTIYF.

This clone has a count of ten or more. The chain links TRBV5-6 to TRBJ1-1, with D perhaps matching TRBD1 (5 bases). CDR1 and CDR2 from the germline V gene are SGHDT and YYEEEE. CDR3 length equals 15 residues. Between the trimmed V and J ends, which lost 6 bases and 4 bases, there was a span of 19 bases. CDR3 protein: CASTLSGVRSTEAFF. In DNA form, the CDR3 reads TGTGCCAGCACCCTTTCGGGGGTAAGAAGCACTGAAGCTTTCTTT.

The chain uses TRBV27 and TRBJ2-7; D gene uncertain. Trimming left V 0 bases short and J 3 bases short, with 9 bases between. Looked up from germline, CDR1 is MNHEY and CDR2 is SMNVEV (reference sequence). The CDR3 sequence is 14 residues long. The CDR3, as DNA: TGTGCCAGCAGTTTATCGACGAGAGGCTACGAGCAGTACTTC. Translation gives CASSLSTRGYEQYF.

The chain employs TRBV2 and TRBJ2-7, with 7 bases identical to TRBD1. This CDR3 spans 13 amino acids. With V trimmed by 6 bases and J by 3 bases, 5 bases remained unmatched. Germline CDR1 reads SNHLY; CDR2 reads FYNNEI. CDR3 in amino acids: CASRETGVYEQYF. The CDR3 region has the DNA TGTGCCAGCAGGGAAACAGGGGTCTACGAGCAGTACTTC.

A single count supports this clone. This chain joins TRBV6-1 and TRBJ2-3; no reliable D call. Trimming pared 2 bases from V and 11 bases from J, leaving 11 bases between. CDR1 is MNHNS, CDR2 SASEGT, per germline. CDR3 length: 12 amino acids. DNA for the CDR3: TGTGCCAGCAGTGAACTGTCTTATTGGCAGTATTTT. This sequence encodes CASSELSYWQYF.

The chain is built from TRBV5-1 and TRBJ1-6, with a possible D match to TRBD1 (6 bases). V dropped 1 base and J dropped 6 bases, with 11 bases sitting between them. Germline CDR1 reads SGHRS; CDR2 reads YFSETQ. There are 15 residues in the CDR3. In DNA form, the CDR3 reads TGCGCCAGCAGCTTGCAGGACAGTTTTAATTCACCCCTCCACTTT. It yields the protein CASSLQDSFNSPLHF.

The rearrangement uses TRBV3-1 (or the pseudogene TRBV3-2) and TRBJ1-1; D uncertain. This CDR3 spans 14 amino acids. The V end was cut by 0 bases, the J end by 4 bases, with 9 bases between. The germline V gene has CDR1 LGHDT and CDR2 YNNKEL (reference sequence). CDR3 protein: CASSQDDKSTEAFF. The CDR3 bases are TGTGCCAGCAGCCAAGATGACAAAAGCACTGAAGCTTTCTTT.

This rearrangement joins TRBV12-1 to TRBJ2-5; the table assigns TRBD1, which was not confirmed against the DNA. TRBV12-1 is noted as a pseudogene. The CDR3 runs 14 residues. Written as DNA, the CDR3 is TGTGCCAGCAGCTTAATAGACAGGGAAGAGACCCAGTACTTC. Its translation is CASSLIDREETQYF.

The chain couples TRBV7-8 to TRBJ2-7, with D possibly being TRBD1 (5 bases). Between the trimmed V and J ends, which lost 3 bases and 9 bases, there was a span of 18 bases. The CDR3 has 14 amino acids. Germline values: CDR1 SGHVS, CDR2 FQNEAQ. The CDR3 region is CASSFLTEAVGQYF. In DNA, the CDR3 is TGTGCCAGCAGCTTCCTGACAGAGGCAGTTGGGCAGTACTTC. Supplemented by reference TRBV7-8 and TRBJ2-7, the full variable domain reads GAGVSQSPRYKVAKRGQDVALRCDPISGHVSLFWYQQALGQGPEFLTYFQNEAQLDKSGLPSDRFFAERPEGSVSTLKIQRTQQEDSAVYLCASSFLTEAVGQYFGPGTRLTVT.

The chain links TRBV7-9 to TRBJ1-1; no definite D call. The CDR3 has 19 residues. The V gene lost 2 bases and the J gene lost 3 bases, with 25 bases spanning the gap. CDR1 and CDR2 (germline): SEHNR, FQNEAQ (reference sequence). The CDR3 DNA follows: TGTGCCAGCAGCTTAAGCAATAGTGACCGACGGGTCGGGGACACTGAAGCTTTCTTT. Translating gives CASSLSNSDRRVGDTEAFF. The full variable domain, its missing parts supplied by reference TRBV7-9 and TRBJ1-1, is DTGVSQNPRHKITKRGQNVTFRCDPISEHNRLYWYRQTLGQGPEFLTYFQNEAQLEKSRLLSDRFSAERPKGSFSTLEIQRTEQGDSAMYLCASSLSNSDRRVGDTEAFFGQGTRLTVV.

This sequence joins TRBV12-5 and TRBJ2-1; D may be TRBD2 (5 bases). Germline loops: CDR1 LGHNT, CDR2 FRNRAP. This CDR3 region has 12 residues. Deletions cut 6 bases from V and 10 bases from J, with 13 bases between. CDR3 sequence: CASGSTREEQFF. In DNA form, the CDR3 reads TGTGCTAGTGGCTCCACTAGAGAGGAGCAGTTCTTC.

This clone appeared a few times. The V and J genes are TRBV19 and TRBJ2-1; 12 positions match TRBD2. Trimming cost V 7 bases and J 9 bases; bases outside gene matches: 4. Germline values: CDR1 LNHDA, CDR2 SQIVND (reference sequence). This CDR3 region has 13 residues. This CDR3 is CASTSGRAIEQFF. The CDR3 DNA reads as TGTGCCAGTACTAGCGGGAGGGCCATTGAGCAGTTCTTC. Using reference TRBV19 and TRBJ2-1 for the parts outside the CDR3, the full variable domain is DGGITQSPKYLFRKEGQNVTLSCEQNLNHDAMYWYRQDPGQGLRLIYYSQIVNDFQKGDIAEGYSVSREKKESFPLTVTSAQKNPTAFYLCASTSGRAIEQFFGPGTRLTVL.